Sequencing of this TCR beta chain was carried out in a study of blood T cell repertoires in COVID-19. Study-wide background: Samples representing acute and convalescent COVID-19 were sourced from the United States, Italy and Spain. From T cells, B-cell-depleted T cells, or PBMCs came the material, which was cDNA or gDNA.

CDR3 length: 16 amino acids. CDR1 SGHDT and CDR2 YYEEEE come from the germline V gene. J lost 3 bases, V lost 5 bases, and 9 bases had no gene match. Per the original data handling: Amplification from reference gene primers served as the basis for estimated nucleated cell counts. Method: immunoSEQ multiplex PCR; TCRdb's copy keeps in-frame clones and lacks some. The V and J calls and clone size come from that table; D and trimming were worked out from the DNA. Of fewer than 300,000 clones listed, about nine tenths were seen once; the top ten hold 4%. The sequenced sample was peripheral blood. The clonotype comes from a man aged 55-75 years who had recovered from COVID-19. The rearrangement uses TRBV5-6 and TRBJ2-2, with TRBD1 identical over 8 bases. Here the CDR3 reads CASSSPGQVYTGELFF. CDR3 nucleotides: TGTGCCAGCAGTTCGCCGGGACAGGTGTACACCGGGGAGCTGTTTTTT.